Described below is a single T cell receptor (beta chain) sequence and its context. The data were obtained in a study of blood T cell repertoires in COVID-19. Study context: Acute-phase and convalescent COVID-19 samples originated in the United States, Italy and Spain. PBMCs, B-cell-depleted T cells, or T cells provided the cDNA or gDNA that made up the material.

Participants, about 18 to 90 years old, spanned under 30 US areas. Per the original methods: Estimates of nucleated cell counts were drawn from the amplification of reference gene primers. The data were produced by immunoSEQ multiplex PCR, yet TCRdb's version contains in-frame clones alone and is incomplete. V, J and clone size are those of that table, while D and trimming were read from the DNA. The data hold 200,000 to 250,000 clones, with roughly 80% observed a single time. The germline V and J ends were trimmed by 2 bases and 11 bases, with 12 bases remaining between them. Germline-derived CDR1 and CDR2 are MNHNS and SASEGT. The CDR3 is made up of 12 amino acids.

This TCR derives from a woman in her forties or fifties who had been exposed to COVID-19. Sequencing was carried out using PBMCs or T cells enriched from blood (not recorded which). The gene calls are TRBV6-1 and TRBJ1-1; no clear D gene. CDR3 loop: CASSETRFEAFF. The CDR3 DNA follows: TGTGCCAGCAGTGAAACCCGGTTTGAGGCTTTCTTT.